This T cell receptor beta chain was retrieved from a study of shared clonotypes between healthy human individuals. As concerns this clone: Its antigen is not identified.

The data were produced by immunoSEQ multiplex PCR, yet TCRdb's version contains in-frame clones alone and is incomplete. The data show 2,500,000 or so clones, with 93% seen just once and approximately 0.35% held by the top ten. Study-wide results and limits: Larger estimated richness was generally seen in naive subsets than in memory subsets.

Germline V gene data show CDR1 as SGDLS and CDR2 as YYNGEE. This CDR3 has 14 residues. V lost 4 bases and J lost 0, with 7 bases in between. Sequencing was carried out using naive CD4+ T cells from PBMCs. The subset was: CD45RA+ positively selected. This receptor was identified in a man between 18 and 29 years old in good health. Some clones in this sample may be carry-over from other donors' samples. The chain combines TRBV9 with TRBJ1-4, with no clear D. The CDR3, as DNA: TGTGCCAGCAGCCCACACCCAACTAATGAAAAACTGTTTTTT. Its translation is CASSPHPTNEKLFF.